A single sample gave rise to the 24 T cell receptor beta chains below, sequenced in a study of human T cells and chemical hapten exposure. Time point: patch test 1, 2 weeks after DPC sensitization. Stated treatment: therapeutic diphenylcyclopropenone sensitization with weekly scalp DPC. TCRdb processed the RACE reads anew with MiXCR; each CDR3 protein has one entry. The repertoire includes 380,000 or so distinct CDR3 sequences, about 4.4% of them detected once, and about 2.1% sits in the top ten. The sequencing here drew on whole blood, taken in connection with sensitization to the hapten diphenylcyclopropenone (DPC). Every receptor here comes from a woman aged 45-59 years with alopecia areata. Some clones in this sample may be carry-over from other donors' samples.

Concerning this clonotype itself: This may be a read error, as it is one base from a much larger clone. The chain has TRBV29-1 and TRBJ1-5; 11 positions match TRBD1. Losses at the gene ends were 6 bases for V and 2 bases for J; bases not matched to a gene: 3. The CDR3 length is 14 residues. Germline V lookup: CDR1 SQVTM, CDR2 ANQGSEA. The CDR3 bases are TGCAGCGTCTGGACAGGGGGCGGCAATCAGCCCCAGCATTTT. Translating gives CSVWTGGGNQPQHF.

This clonotype was recorded at least ten times. At one of its ends the junction is not consistent with the germline gene, which may arise from a read error. This chain connects TRBV4-1 to TRBJ1-2; 7 bases line up with TRBD1. CDR3 length: 16 amino acids. Germline V gene lookup returns CDR1 MGHRA and CDR2 YSYEKL. CDR3 DNA: TGCGCCAGCAGCCAGGAAACAGGGGACGTGAACTACGGCTACACCTTC. Its protein is CASSQETGDVNYGYTF.

This clonotype was found many times. V usage is TRBV12-5 and J usage is TRBJ2-1; 8 bases line up with TRBD1. V was clipped by 3 bases and J by 5 bases; unmatched bases: 9. The V gene's germline CDR1 is LGHNT and CDR2 FRNRAP. The CDR3 runs 16 residues. The CDR3 DNA reads TGTGCTAGTGGTTTCCCCGGGACAGGTGATGACAATGAGCAGTTCTTC. Translated, it gives CASGFPGTGDDNEQFF.

This clonotype came up many times. As DNA, the CDR3 is TGTGCCAGCAGCCGACAGGGGGCGAACACCGGGGAGCTGTTTTTT. The encoded protein is CASSRQGANTGELFF. The V gene is TRBV14, the J gene TRBJ2-2, with 9 bases lining up with TRBD1. Germline CDR1 is SGHDN and CDR2 is FVKESK. The CDR3 contains 15 residues. Trimming took 4 bases from V and 0 from J; bases not matched to a gene: 0.

The chain joins TRBV5-6 to TRBJ2-1; a weak D match, TRBD2 (6 bases). The CDR3 runs 17 residues. The V end was cut by 1 base, the J end by 6 bases, with 20 bases between. Germline values: CDR1 SGHDT, CDR2 YYEEEE. The CDR3: CASSLPAPGKGGNEQFF. CDR3 bases: TGTGCCAGCAGCTTGCCGGCGCCTGGAAAGGGAGGCAATGAGCAGTTCTTC.

There are many counts of this clonotype. The V and J genes are TRBV10-1 and TRBJ2-3; tentatively, D is TRBD2 (6 bases). The CDR3 spans 15 residues. V was pared by 4 bases and J by 4 bases, with 15 bases between. The V gene's germline CDR1 is WNHNN and CDR2 SYGVQD (reference sequence). The CDR3 protein is CASSGREEGPDTQYF. The CDR3 coding sequence is TGCGCCAGCAGTGGTAGGGAGGAGGGCCCAGATACGCAGTATTTT.

This clonotype has only a few counts. V usage is TRBV20-1 and J usage is TRBJ2-7; 15 bases match TRBD2. CDR3 length: 13 residues. Per germline, CDR1 DFQATT and CDR2 SNEGSKA (reference sequence). V gave up 8 bases and J gave up 6 bases; unmatched junction bases: 5. The CDR3 reads CSPPGLAGGEQYF. CDR3 sequence (DNA): TGCAGTCCTCCGGGACTAGCGGGAGGCGAGCAGTACTTC.

This clonotype was found many times. The chain employs TRBV9 and TRBJ2-7, with 8 bases matching TRBD2. The CDR3 length is 16 residues. The germline gives CDR1 SGDLS, CDR2 YYNGEE. Losses at the gene ends were 0 bases for V and 4 bases for J; bases not matched to a gene: 9. The CDR3 bases are TGTGCCAGCAGCGTAGCCCCGGCGGCGGGGGGTTACGAGCAGTACTTC. It translates to CASSVAPAAGGYEQYF.

In this sample, this clonotype turned up a few times. The rearrangement uses TRBV7-7 and TRBJ2-2; no firm D call. V dropped 6 bases and J dropped 4 bases, with 15 bases sitting between them. CDR3 length equals 15 residues. Germline loops: CDR1 SSHAT, CDR2 FNYEAQ (reference sequence). The CDR3 nucleotides read TGTGCCAGCAGTCCTACAGCCGTGGGCACCGGGGAGCTGTTTTTT. It specifies CASSPTAVGTGELFF. The full variable domain, its missing parts supplied by reference TRBV7-7 and TRBJ2-2, is GAGVSQSPRYKVTKRGQDVTLRCDPISSHATLYWYQQALGQGPEFLTYFNYEAQPDKSGLPSDRFSAERPEGSISTLTIQRTEQRDSAMYRCASSPTAVGTGELFFGEGSRLTVL.

This clonotype was counted ten times or more. The chain links TRBV20-1 to TRBJ1-5; D is uncertain. This CDR3 has 15 residues. V was cut by 0 bases and J by 3 bases, with 12 bases left in between. The germline CDR1 and CDR2 sequences are DFQATT and SNEGSKA (reference sequence). CDR3 in amino acids: CSARDQSLINQPQHF. The DNA of the CDR3 is TGCAGTGCTAGAGATCAGAGCCTCATCAATCAGCCCCAGCATTTT.

The chain has TRBV12-3 or TRBV12-4 and TRBJ1-5; D uncertain. Trimming took 3 bases from V and 3 from J, leaving 9 bases between them. This CDR3 region has 14 residues. CDR3 nucleotide sequence: TGTGCCAGCAGTTTCTCAGGATACAATCAGCCCCAGCATTTT. Its translation is CASSFSGYNQPQHF.

This clonotype has only a few counts. The chain uses TRBV5-1 and TRBJ1-1; TRBD1 is a possible D gene (5 bases). Germline V gives CDR1 SGHRS, CDR2 YFSETQ. Trimming stripped 0 bases from V and 10 bases from J, with 10 bases between. This CDR3 region has 12 residues. CDR3 protein: CASSLAGDRAFF. The CDR3 DNA sequence: TGCGCCAGCAGCTTGGCGGGGGATAGAGCTTTCTTT.

This clonotype has more than one count but fewer than ten. This sequence joins TRBV6-1 and TRBJ1-5, with D uncertain. V was pared by 2 bases and J by 2 bases, with 10 bases between. This CDR3 contains 15 residues. Germline CDR1 and CDR2: MNHNS and SASEGT. This CDR3 is CASSEQDLGNQPQHF. For the CDR3, the DNA is TGTGCCAGCAGTGAACAGGACCTTGGCAATCAGCCCCAGCATTTT.

CDR3 loop: CAIPPPQGAYEQYF. CDR3 nucleotides: TGTGCCATCCCACCCCCGCAGGGAGCCTACGAGCAGTACTTC. The rearrangement links TRBV24-1 to TRBJ2-7; D is possibly TRBD1 or TRBD2 (5 bases each). V gave up 11 bases and J gave up 2 bases, with 18 bases separating them. Germline values: CDR1 KGHDR, CDR2 SFDVKD. The CDR3 has 14 residues.

This clonotype was detected a few times. This rearrangement joins TRBV4-3 to TRBJ1-1, with D perhaps TRBD1 (5 bases). CDR1 and CDR2 from the germline V gene are LGHNA and YSLEER. The V gene lost 2 bases and the J gene lost 6 bases, with 10 bases spanning the gap. The CDR3 runs 13 residues. The CDR3 DNA is TGCGCCAGCAGCCAACGGGGGGGGTCTGAAGCTTTCTTT. It is translated as CASSQRGGSEAFF.

The table lists this clonotype with many counts. V is TRBV10-3 and J is TRBJ1-1; tentative D call: TRBD1 (5 bases). This CDR3 is built from 17 residues. The V gene lost 1 base and the J gene lost 7 bases, with 22 bases spanning the gap. CDR1 and CDR2 (germline): ENHRY, SYGVKD. CDR3 in amino acids: CAISELDQGIRLGEAFF. The CDR3 region has the DNA TGTGCCATCAGTGAGTTAGACCAGGGCATTCGATTGGGTGAAGCTTTCTTT.

This clonotype showed up many times. This chain uses TRBV23-1 with TRBJ2-1; 11 bases fit TRBD2. TRBV23-1 falls under the ORF class, with uncertain function. CDR3 length: 13 residues. V lost 6 bases, J lost 6 bases, and 1 base stayed unmatched. CDR3 DNA: TGCGCCAGCAGGACTAGCGGGGTCAATGAGCAGTTCTTC. It is translated as CASRTSGVNEQFF.

This clonotype appeared a few times. As DNA, the CDR3 is TGTGCCAGCAGCCGGGGGGTGGTAAATGAGCAGTTCTTC. Its protein product is CASSRGVVNEQFF. The chain recombines TRBV6-5 with TRBJ2-1; 7 bases align to TRBD2. The V and J ends lost 6 bases and 7 bases, in that order; junction bases with no gene match: 6. The CDR3 extends over 13 amino acids. Germline V gives CDR1 MNHEY, CDR2 SVGAGI.

Worth noting for this clonotype: At one of its ends the junction is not consistent with the germline gene, which may arise from a read error. The genes are TRBV2 and TRBJ1-5, with D uncertain. The CDR3 spans 13 residues. Germline values: CDR1 SNHLY, CDR2 FYNNEI. The CDR3 sequence: CASRSGSNKPQHF. Written as DNA, the CDR3 is TGTGCCAGCAGGTCGGGGAGCAATAAGCCCCAGCATTTT.

This clonotype has just a few counts. The rearrangement uses TRBV7-9 and TRBJ2-3, with 8 nucleotides matching TRBD1. This CDR3 has 16 amino acids. The ends lost 4 bases at V and 2 bases at J; junction bases unmatched: 8. Per germline, CDR1 SEHNR and CDR2 FQNEAQ (reference sequence). CDR3 residues: CASSWGDRQFTDTQYF. DNA for the CDR3: TGTGCCAGCAGCTGGGGGGACAGGCAATTCACAGATACGCAGTATTTT.

There are many counts of this clonotype. The chain employs TRBV6-5 and TRBJ1-1; no clear D. The V end lost 8 bases, the J end lost 4 bases, and 14 bases lay between the germline ends. The CDR3 spans 13 residues. The V gene's germline CDR1 is MNHEY and CDR2 SVGAGI. CDR3 residues: CASAKLRRTEAFF. The CDR3 nucleotides are TGTGCCAGCGCTAAGCTGCGACGCACTGAAGCTTTCTTT.

This clonotype was detected ten times or more. The rearrangement links TRBV7-2 to TRBJ1-1; 12 bases agree with TRBD1. Unmatched junction bases numbered 6, after V lost 6 bases and J lost 7 bases. Germline lookup yields CDR1 SGHTA and CDR2 FQGNSA. The CDR3 has 14 amino acids. CDR3 loop: CASSSGQGAGEAFF. In DNA, the CDR3 is TGTGCCAGCAGTTCGGGACAGGGGGCAGGTGAAGCTTTCTTT. The variable domain in full, with the rest retrieved from reference TRBV7-2 and TRBJ1-1, is GAGVSQSPSNKVTEKGKDVELRCDPISGHTALYWYRQSLGQGLEFLIYFQGNSAPDKSGLPSDRFSAERTGGSVSTLTIQRTQQEDSAVYLCASSSGQGAGEAFFGQGTRLTVV.

The table lists this clonotype with a few counts. J is TRBJ2-2 and V is TRBV29-1; no reliable D call. Trimming stripped 7 bases from V and 8 bases from J, with 11 bases between. The CDR3 runs to 11 residues. Germline V gene sequence: CDR1 SQVTM, CDR2 ANQGSEA. DNA for the CDR3: TGCAGCGCCCGCGAACCTGGGGAGCTGTTTTTT. Translated: CSAREPGELFF.

A few counts support this clonotype. The CDR3 is CASKLAGDYEQYF. Written as DNA, the CDR3 is TGTGCCAGCAAACTAGCGGGTGACTACGAGCAGTACTTC. The V gene is TRBV28, the J gene TRBJ2-7; 9 bases agree with TRBD2. The CDR3 length is 13 residues. CDR1 and CDR2 (germline): MDHEN, SYDVKM. Unmatched junction bases numbered 4, after V lost 7 bases and J lost 3 bases.